The present T cell receptor (beta chain) was sequenced within a study of blood T cells in healthy people across ages. At the level of the study: Per two T cells, template switching captured roughly one barcoded beta molecule. Study-wide points: Diversity was higher, and naive CD4+ cells more numerous, in long-lived donors than in aged donors.

This clonotype was picked up a small number of times. Its antigen is as yet unknown. Using a J-beta primer mix together with a sample-barcoded 5' primer, a second PCR was run for roughly 6 to 12 cycles. TCRdb fed the 5' RACE reads into MiXCR, producing one record per CDR3 protein. The sample carries over a million distinct CDR3 sequences, roughly a quarter recorded once. V was pared by 0 bases and J by 5 bases, with 7 bases between. There are 13 residues in the CDR3. From germline, CDR1 is SQVTM and CDR2 ANQGSEA. These data were also filed under a second study, of T cells of mothers and their children. That source adds: The effect of thymic selection on TCR recombination output is similar between related and unrelated pairs. No persistent microchimeric T cell clones were detected at 90 to 100 clones per million clonotypes sensitivity.

The genes are TRBV29-1 and TRBJ2-2, with D uncertain. Sequencing was performed on blood. The sequence came from a girl under 10 years old in good health. The CDR3 DNA reads TGCAGCGTTGAAGAGGGTCAAACCGGGGAGCTGTTTTTT. Protein sequence: CSVEEGQTGELFF.